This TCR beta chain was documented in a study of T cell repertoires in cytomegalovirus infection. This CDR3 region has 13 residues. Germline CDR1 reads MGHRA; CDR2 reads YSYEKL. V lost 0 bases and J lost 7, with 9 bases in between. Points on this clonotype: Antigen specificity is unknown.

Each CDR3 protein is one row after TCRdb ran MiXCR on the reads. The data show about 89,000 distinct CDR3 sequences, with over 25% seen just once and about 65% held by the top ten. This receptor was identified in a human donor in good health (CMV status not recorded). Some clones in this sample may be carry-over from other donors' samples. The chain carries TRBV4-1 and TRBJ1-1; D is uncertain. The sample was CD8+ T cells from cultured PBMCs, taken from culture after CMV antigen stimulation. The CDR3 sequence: CASSQDVNREAFF. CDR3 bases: TGCGCCAGCAGCCAAGACGTAAACCGTGAAGCTTTCTTT.